Ten or more counts support the clone carrying this TCR beta chain. Germline-derived CDR1 and CDR2 are MGHRA and YSYEKL. The CDR3 totals 13 residues. Trimming took 0 bases from V and 8 from J, leaving 10 bases between them. Investigators spread the genomic DNA of each subset evenly over several immunoSEQ plates. Assay used: immunoSEQ multiplex PCR; TCRdb lists only in-frame clones, some missing. Of about 100,000 clones detected, roughly 45% appear once; the ten largest clones hold about 14%. This record belongs to a study of shared clonotypes between healthy human individuals. On the study more broadly: The composition of the donors was a couple of women and a few men aged 18 to 49.

The rearrangement joins TRBV4-1 to TRBJ1-2; D perhaps matches TRBD1 (5 bases). Sequenced sample: PBMCs. The clonotype comes from a woman aged 35 to 49 in good health. Some clones in this sample may be carry-over from other donors' samples. This CDR3 reads CASSQDREGGYTF. In DNA, the CDR3 is TGCGCCAGCAGCCAAGACAGGGAGGGCGGCTACACCTTC.